A single sample gave rise to the 2 T cell receptor beta chains below, sequenced in a study of regulatory T cells in long-lasting Graves disease. Time point described: newly diagnosed GD, antithyroid drugs for less than 3 months. Making the TCR library involved RNA that had been extracted from PBMCs. Assembly of TCR beta libraries relied on iRepertoire HTBI primers together with Arm-PCR of CDR3 regions. Each CDR3 protein gets one entry after TCRdb re-called the multiplex PCR reads with MiXCR. The repertoire holds 530,000 or so distinct CDR3 sequences, with roughly 13% as singletons. These data also featured in a second study, about T cells in Graves' hyperthyroidism and ophthalmopathy.

The material sequenced was peripheral blood mononuclear cells (PBMCs), taken at new diagnosis, from a patient treated with antithyroid drugs. The receptors stem from a man between 25 and 39 years old with Graves disease.

The J gene is TRBJ2-2, the V gene TRBV3-1; TRBD2 agrees at 7 bases. Trimming cost V 1 base and J 2 bases; bases outside gene matches: 4. Germline-derived CDR1 and CDR2 are LGHDT and YNNKEL (reference sequence). The CDR3 spans 16 residues. The CDR3 DNA reads as TGTGCCAGCAGCCAAGGGGCTAGCGGTAACACCGGGGAGCTGTTTTTT. Amino acid sequence: CASSQGASGNTGELFF.

Ten or more counts support this clonotype. The rearrangement links TRBV2 to TRBJ2-1; 8 bases are shared with TRBD2. Per germline, CDR1 SNHLY and CDR2 FYNNEI. V lost 5 bases to trimming and J lost 5 bases; unmatched junction nucleotides: 5. CDR3 length: 14 residues. CDR3 in DNA: TGTGCCAGCAGTAGGCAGCGGGAGAACAATGAGCAGTTCTTC. Translated, it gives CASSRQRENNEQFF.